This T cell receptor (beta chain) came from a study of T cell repertoires in aging, cancer and after chemotherapy. At the level of the study: About 9 million TCR reads were in the whole dataset.

TCR beta rearrangements were amplified from peripheral blood genomic DNA. The J segment lost 5 bases and the V segment lost 0 bases, leaving 1 base of the junction unmatched. Germline V gene sequence: CDR1 MRHNA, CDR2 SNTAGT. The CDR3 is made up of 15 amino acids. A mixed TRB-A/B primer pool amplified rearranged TRB by multiplex touch-down PCR. TCRdb reprocessed the multiplex PCR reads via MiXCR and lists one record per CDR3 protein. The table records under 8,500 distinct CDR3 sequences, roughly 31% of them present only once. This chain connects TRBV6-4 to TRBJ2-1; TRBD2 agrees at 10 bases. The specimen was blood. The clonotype originates from a human donor with a blood cancer. CDR3 sequence reads: CASSDSLAGNNEQFF. The CDR3 nucleotides are TGTGCCAGCAGTGACTCACTAGCGGGGAACAATGAGCAGTTCTTC.